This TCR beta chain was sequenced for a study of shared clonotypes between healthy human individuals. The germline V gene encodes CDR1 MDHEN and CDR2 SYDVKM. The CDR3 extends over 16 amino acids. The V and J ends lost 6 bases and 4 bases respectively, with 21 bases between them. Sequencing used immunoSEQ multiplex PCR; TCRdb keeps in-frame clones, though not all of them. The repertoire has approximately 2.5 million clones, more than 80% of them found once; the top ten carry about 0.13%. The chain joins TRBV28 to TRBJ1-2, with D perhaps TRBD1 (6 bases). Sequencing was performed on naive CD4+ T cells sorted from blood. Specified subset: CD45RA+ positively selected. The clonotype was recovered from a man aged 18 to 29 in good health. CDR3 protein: CASSRLRDTGAYGYTF. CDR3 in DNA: TGTGCCAGCAGCCGCCTCCGAGACACGGGGGCCTATGGCTACACCTTC.